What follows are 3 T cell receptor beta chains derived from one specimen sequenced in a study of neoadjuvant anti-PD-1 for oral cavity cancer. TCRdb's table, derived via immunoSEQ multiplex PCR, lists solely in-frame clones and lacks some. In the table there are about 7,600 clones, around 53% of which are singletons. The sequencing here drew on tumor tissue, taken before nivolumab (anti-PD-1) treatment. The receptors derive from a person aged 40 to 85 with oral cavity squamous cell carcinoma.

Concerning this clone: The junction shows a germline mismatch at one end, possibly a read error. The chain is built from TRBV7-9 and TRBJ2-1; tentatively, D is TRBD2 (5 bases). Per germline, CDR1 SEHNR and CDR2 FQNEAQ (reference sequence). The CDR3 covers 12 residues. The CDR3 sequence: CASSFLEGTRVF. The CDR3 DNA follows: TGTGCCAGCAGCTTCCTAGAGGGAACCCGAGTCTTC.

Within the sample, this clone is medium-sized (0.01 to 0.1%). The CDR3 DNA reads TGTGCCAGCAGGCAACCGTCGGGACAGTTGCAAGCTTTCTTT. Translation: CASRQPSGQLQAFF. This chain uses TRBV6-5 with TRBJ1-1; 7 bases match TRBD1. The germline V gene encodes CDR1 MNHEY and CDR2 SVGAGI. Germline trimming cut 6 bases from V and 9 bases from J; bases unmatched to any gene: 13. The CDR3 has 14 residues.

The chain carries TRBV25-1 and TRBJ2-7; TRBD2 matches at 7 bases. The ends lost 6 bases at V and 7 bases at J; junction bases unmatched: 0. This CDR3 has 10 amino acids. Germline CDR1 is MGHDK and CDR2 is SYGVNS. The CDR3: CASRGGEQYF. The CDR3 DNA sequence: TGTGCCAGCAGGGGGGGGGAGCAGTACTTC.